Each of the 21 T cell receptor beta chains below was sequenced from the same sample in a study of T cells in Graves' hyperthyroidism and ophthalmopathy. RNA transcripts were the template for amplifying TCR beta CDR3 regions. An initial round of RT-PCR targeting the TCR CDR3 relied on the HTBI primer set. TCRdb reanalysed the multiplex PCR reads using MiXCR and keeps one entry per CDR3 protein. The sample carries some 620,000 distinct CDR3 sequences, 15% to 20% recorded once. Material: blood. These receptor sequences come from a woman aged 25 to 39 with Graves' hyperthyroidism.

This clonotype has a handful of counts. This CDR3 is CASSIGPDISYEQYF. The CDR3 nucleotides read TGTGCCAGTAGTATAGGACCCGACATCTCCTACGAGCAGTACTTC. The chain links TRBV19 to TRBJ2-7; no reliable D call. Trimming cost V 1 base and J 0 bases, with 10 bases left between them. Germline loops: CDR1 LNHDA, CDR2 SQIVND (reference sequence). The CDR3 is 15 amino acids.

The chain links TRBV7-3 to TRBJ2-1; D unclear. The CDR3 sequence is 16 residues long. Germline V CDR1 and CDR2: SGHTA, FQGTGA. Trimming pared 2 bases from V and 2 bases from J, leaving 13 bases between. CDR3 protein: CASSLWVAPPYNEQFF. Here the CDR3 DNA reads TGTGCCAGCAGCTTATGGGTGGCTCCCCCCTACAATGAGCAGTTCTTC.

The rearrangement joins TRBV6-2 or TRBV6-3 to TRBJ1-3; tentative D call: TRBD1 (6 bases). Germline CDR1 MNHEY, CDR2 SVGEGT. The CDR3 loop spans 14 amino acids. V shed 4 bases and J shed 8 bases, with 15 bases lying between them. CDR3 sequence (DNA): TGTGCCAGCAGTTTTCGGGGGCCGCAGGACACCATATATTTT. As protein: CASSFRGPQDTIYF.

This clonotype appeared many times. V gene TRBV2 combines with J gene TRBJ1-5; 9 nucleotides line up with TRBD1. Trimming at V came to 9 bases and at J to 5 bases, leaving 11 bases not matched to a gene. Germline CDR1 is SNHLY and CDR2 is FYNNEI. The CDR3 is 15 amino acids. CDR3 residues: CASGGTGLMDQPQHF. The CDR3 region has the DNA TGTGCCAGTGGAGGGACAGGGCTCATGGATCAGCCCCAGCATTTT.

The V call is TRBV2, the J call TRBJ1-1, with D unresolved. The CDR3 totals 13 residues. V dropped 6 bases and J dropped 1 base, with 9 bases sitting between them. The germline V gene encodes CDR1 SNHLY and CDR2 FYNNEI. CDR3 protein: CASRWGENTEAFF. The CDR3, as DNA: TGTGCCAGCAGATGGGGTGAGAACACTGAAGCTTTCTTT.

This clonotype was recorded only once. The CDR3 spells CASSLRRAGSYNEQFF. CDR3 coding DNA: TGTGCCAGCAGCCTTCGGAGGGCTGGGTCCTACAATGAGCAGTTCTTC. This sequence joins TRBV7-8 and TRBJ2-1; a possible D gene is TRBD2 (6 bases). Between the trimmed V and J ends, which lost 5 bases and 1 base, there was a span of 15 bases. The CDR3 totals 16 residues. Germline CDR1 and CDR2: SGHVS and FQNEAQ.

This clonotype was seen only a few times. CDR3 in DNA: TGTGCCATTCAGGGTTTCGGAGATACGCAGTATTTT. It is translated as CAIQGFGDTQYF. V and J are TRBV2 and TRBJ2-3; perhaps TRBD1 as D (5 bases). This CDR3 is built from 12 residues. Trimming took 10 bases from V and 5 from J, leaving 13 bases between them. CDR1 is SNHLY, CDR2 FYNNEI, per germline. The full variable domain, rest sourced from reference TRBV2 and TRBJ2-3, is EPEVTQTPSHQVTQMGQEVILRCVPISNHLYFYWYRQILGQKVEFLVSFYNNEISEKSEIFDDQFSVERPDGSNFTLKIRSTKLEDSAMYFCAIQGFGDTQYFGPGTRLTVL.

The genes are TRBV5-6 and TRBJ2-7, with 12 bases aligning to TRBD2. This CDR3 contains 16 residues. Germline assignment: CDR1 SGHDT and CDR2 YYEEEE. V shed 2 bases, J shed 4 bases, and the junction held 7 bases outside the gene matches. The CDR3 region has the DNA TGTGCCAGCAGCTTCCCTAGCGGGAGGGCCGGTTACGAGCAGTACTTC. It specifies CASSFPSGRAGYEQYF.

At least ten counts were recorded for this clonotype. V usage is TRBV7-2 and J usage is TRBJ2-3; TRBD1 might be the D (5 bases). The CDR3 loop spans 15 amino acids. CDR1 is SGHTA, CDR2 FQGNSA, per germline. V gave up 2 bases and J gave up 4 bases, with 13 bases separating them. CDR3 sequence (DNA): TGTGCCAGCAGCTTACAGGGCAGGTTAGCAGATACGCAGTATTTT. Amino acid sequence: CASSLQGRLADTQYF.

The sample holds one count of this clonotype. This rearrangement joins TRBV28 to TRBJ1-1, with 8 bases lining up with TRBD1. This CDR3 comprises 15 residues. Germline V CDR1 and CDR2: MDHEN, SYDVKM. The ends lost 5 bases at V and 5 bases at J; junction bases unmatched: 10. CDR3 nucleotides: TGTGCCAGCAGTCCCTCCGGACAGGGCTCAACTGAAGCTTTCTTT. It is translated as CASSPSGQGSTEAFF.

Of note for this clonotype: This may arise from a read error, as a much more abundant clone is one base away. The CDR3 DNA is TGTGCCAGCTCACCTATCGTGGAGGGTGACTATGGCTACACCTTC. It is translated as CASSPIVEGDYGYTF. The chain is built from TRBV18 and TRBJ1-2, with D unresolved. Looked up from germline, CDR1 is KGHSH and CDR2 is LQKENI. The CDR3 is made up of 15 amino acids. Trimming took off 3 bases at V and 3 bases at J, with 14 bases between the two ends.

This clonotype was recorded at least ten times. The rearrangement joins TRBV5-1 to TRBJ2-1, with 7 positions matching TRBD2. Unmatched junction bases numbered 12, after V lost 5 bases and J lost 10 bases. The CDR3 consists of 14 residues. In germline, CDR1 is SGHRS, CDR2 YFSETQ. DNA for the CDR3: TGCGCCAGCAGGACGGGGCGGGAGCAGGGAGAGCAGTTCTTC. Amino acid sequence: CASRTGREQGEQFF.

This clonotype was picked up many times. The chain carries TRBV28 and TRBJ2-5, with D unclear. The CDR3 runs to 14 residues. From germline, CDR1 is MDHEN and CDR2 SYDVKM. The V end lost 6 bases, the J end lost 1 base, and 12 bases lay between the germline ends. The CDR3 DNA is TGTGCCAGCAGCATGGATGTTTTCCAAGAGACCCAGTACTTC. Translated, it gives CASSMDVFQETQYF.

Concerning this clonotype: Because the CDR3 is missing its conserved closing phenylalanine or tryptophan, this is likely a read error. V gene TRBV15 combines with J gene TRBJ2-3; weak D call: TRBD2 (6 bases). Germline CDR1 reads LNHNV; CDR2 reads YYDKDF (reference sequence). The ends were cut back, 0 bases at V and 5 bases at J, with 6 bases in the middle. The CDR3 totals 13 residues. CDR3 DNA: TGTGCCACCAGCAGAGATAGCGGAGATACGCAGTATCTT. The encoded protein is CATSRDSGDTQYL.

This clonotype was counted ten times or more. DNA for the CDR3: TGTGCCAGCAGATATAACAGGGGACTTGAAGATGAGCAGTTCTTC. Translation: CASRYNRGLEDEQFF. This chain links TRBV28 with TRBJ2-1; possible D gene TRBD1, 7 bases. Trimming removed 6 bases from V and 8 bases from J, with 20 bases in between. This CDR3 comprises 15 residues. CDR1 and CDR2 (germline): MDHEN, SYDVKM.

The gene calls are TRBV7-6 and TRBJ2-2, with TRBD2 matching 8 bases. J was trimmed by 6 bases and V by 5 bases; bases with no gene match: 14. The CDR3 totals 17 residues. CDR1 and CDR2 from the germline V gene are SGHVS and FNYEAQ. The CDR3 coding sequence is TGTGCCAGCAGCCCCCGTGTAGTCGGGAGGGCCCCCGGGGAGCTGTTTTTT. As protein: CASSPRVVGRAPGELFF.

The chain links TRBV24-1 to TRBJ2-1; D is possibly TRBD1 or TRBD2 (5 bases each). V lost 4 bases to trimming and J lost 10 bases, with 16 bases between them. The CDR3 covers 14 residues. Germline V gene sequence: CDR1 KGHDR, CDR2 SFDVKD. The CDR3 nucleotides are TGTGCCACCAGTGACCATGGCAGGGAGAGGGAGCAGTTCTTC. Encoded protein: CATSDHGREREQFF.

This clonotype was seen at least ten times. The chain couples TRBV7-3 to TRBJ2-1; TRBD2 is a possible D gene (6 bases). Germline CDR1 reads SGHTA; CDR2 reads FQGTGA. Deletions cut 1 base from V and 7 bases from J, with 17 bases between. CDR3 size: 16 residues. CDR3 region: CASSLKAGLLDNEQFF. The CDR3 nucleotides are TGTGCCAGCAGCTTAAAGGCGGGACTGCTTGATAATGAGCAGTTCTTC.

V usage is TRBV28 and J usage is TRBJ2-2; D is uncertain. Looked up from germline, CDR1 is MDHEN and CDR2 is SYDVKM. Trimming left V 6 bases short and J 2 bases short, with 16 bases between. The CDR3 contains 16 residues. CDR3 residues: CASSRRPARNTGELFF. The DNA for the CDR3 is TGTGCCAGCAGCCGCCGGCCAGCAAGAAACACCGGGGAGCTGTTTTTT.

This clonotype has a count of ten or more. V gene TRBV30 combines with J gene TRBJ1-2, with D possibly TRBD1 on 6 matching bases. CDR1 is GTSNPN, CDR2 SVGIG, per germline (reference sequence). The ends were cut back, 2 bases at V and 5 bases at J, with 12 bases in the middle. CDR3 length: 13 residues. The CDR3 DNA reads TGTGCCTGGAGTTTAACAGGGCTGTATGGCTACACCTTC. This codes for CAWSLTGLYGYTF. The variable domain in full, with the rest retrieved from reference TRBV30 and TRBJ1-2, is SQTIHQWPATLVQPVGSPLSLECTVEGTSNPNLYWYRQAAGRGLQLLFYSVGIGQISSEVPQNLSASRPQDRQFILSSKKLLLSDSGFYLCAWSLTGLYGYTFGSGTRLTVV.

This clonotype appeared many times. The chain couples TRBV7-8 to TRBJ2-7; D uncertain. V lost 5 bases and J lost 2, with 7 bases in between. Germline V gene sequence: CDR1 SGHVS, CDR2 FQNEAQ. CDR3 size: 12 residues. The CDR3: CASSTHPYEQYF. In DNA form, the CDR3 reads TGTGCCAGCAGCACCCACCCCTACGAGCAGTACTTC.